This TCR beta chain was retrieved from a study of CXCR3-negative and CXCR3-positive naive CD8 T cells. About the research overall: A total of 130 million to 150 million TRB reads was generated, with about 1.5 +/- 0.3 million per library.

Study observations and caveats: Similarly elevated diversity marked both naive subsets, with memory CD8+ cells showing far lower diversity.

5' RACE that incorporated UMI labels was used to prepare the TRB cDNA libraries. With the 5' RACE reads reprocessed, TCRdb shows one record per CDR3 protein and no DNA. In total, the table holds 90,000 to 100,000 distinct CDR3 sequences. About this clonotype itself: Its cognate antigen is unknown.

Germline CDR1 and CDR2: SGHDT and YYEEEE. The CDR3 sequence is 11 residues long. The source of this sequence is a human donor in good health. Some clones in this sample may be carry-over from other donors' samples. The V gene is TRBV5-6, the J gene TRBJ2-1. The specimen sequenced was naive CXCR3- CD8+ T cells from blood. Sample subset: CD45RO-CCR7+CD27+CD95- naive CD8+ T cells lacking CXCR3 (TNR3-). Here the CDR3 reads CASSLGYEQFF.